Listed below are T cell receptor beta chains from one sample, sequenced in a study of T cells after yellow fever vaccination. TCRdb passed the 5' RACE reads through MiXCR, listing each CDR3 protein once. The table shows about 500,000 distinct CDR3 sequences, with less than 20% occurring only once. Sequencing was performed on PBMCs, taken less than 6 days after the first yellow fever vaccination. The receptors stem from a man between 18 and 29 years old who received the YFV17D yellow fever vaccine. Both conserved end residues are part of each CDR3. The D gene is left open where the match is weak. The size of a clone is reported for some rows only, either as once, few or many, or as a class for expanded clones.

cdr3_nt,cdr3_aa,d_call,clone_size,j_call,v_call
TGTGCCAGCAGTGCGACTAGTTCACAGGATACGCAGTATTTT,CASSATSSQDTQYF,-,-,TRBJ2-3,TRBV2
TGTGCCACCAGCAAAACAGGATCCACAGATACGCAGTATTTT,CATSKTGSTDTQYF,-,-,TRBJ2-3,TRBV24-1
TGTGCCAGCAGCTTGGCGTCTACCCACACAGATACGCAGTATTTT,CASSLASTHTDTQYF,-,many,TRBJ2-3,TRBV5-4
TGCGCCAGCAGCCCTGACTACCGGGACAGTAGCTCCTACGAGCAGTACTTC,CASSPDYRDSSSYEQYF,TRBD1,few,TRBJ2-7,TRBV4-3
TGTGCCAGCAGCTTAGCCTTACAAGGGGTGAAGACTGAAGCTTTCTTT,CASSLALQGVKTEAFF,-,few,TRBJ1-1,TRBV7-9
TGCGCCAGCAAATGGGCTAGCGGGGGAGGAAATGAGCAGTTCTTC,CASKWASGGGNEQFF,TRBD2,-,TRBJ2-1,TRBV5-1
TGTGCCAGCAGCTTAGCGCGCAGTCAGGGGGCGGGTGAGCAGTACTTC,CASSLARSQGAGEQYF,TRBD1,-,TRBJ2-7,TRBV7-2
TGTGCCAGCAGCCCGAGCAGGGAGCCCTACGAGCAGTACTTC,CASSPSREPYEQYF,-,-,TRBJ2-7,TRBV7-8
TGTGCCAGCAGCATGACAGGGGATTTGAGGACACCCCTCCACTTT,CASSMTGDLRTPLHF,TRBD1,few,TRBJ1-6,TRBV9
TGCAGTGCTAGAGTTACTATTGCGGGGGAAAAACTGTTTTTT,CSARVTIAGEKLFF,-,-,TRBJ1-4,TRBV20-1
TGTGCCAGCAGCCCCGGGGCTAGCAGGCGCACAGATACGCAGTATTTT,CASSPGASRRTDTQYF,-,-,TRBJ2-3,TRBV7-2
TGTGCCAGCAGCTTAGCGCTAACGGGTCGGGAACAAGCTTTCTTT,CASSLALTGREQAFF,-,few,TRBJ1-1,TRBV7-9
TGTGCCACCGCTGCAGGGGCGAGCACCGGGGAGCTGTTTTTT,CATAAGASTGELFF,-,-,TRBJ2-2,TRBV2
TGTGCCAGCAGACAGCGGGGGGTAGACAATGAGCAGTTCTTC,CASRQRGVDNEQFF,TRBD2,few,TRBJ2-1,TRBV6-2/TRBV6-3
TGTGCCACCACGCCCGGGGGCTATGGCTACACCTTC,CATTPGGYGYTF,-,-,TRBJ1-2,TRBV15
TGTGCCAGCAGCTATAAACGCGCAGGTGACACCGGGGAGCTGTTTTTT,CASSYKRAGDTGELFF,-,-,TRBJ2-2,TRBV5-4
TGTGCCAGCAGCCCTGGGAGGGGACCGAGAGAGACCCAGTACTTC,CASSPGRGPRETQYF,TRBD2,-,TRBJ2-5,TRBV7-9
TGTGCCAGCAGTTACTCGCTGACACGAGCTGAATACGAGCAGTACTTC,CASSYSLTRAEYEQYF,-,-,TRBJ2-7,TRBV6-5
TGCAGTGCTAGGGGGCCCACTAATGAAAAACTGTTTTTT,CSARGPTNEKLFF,-,few,TRBJ1-4,TRBV20-1
TGCAGTGCTAGACAACCTACAGGGGCGGGTGGCTACACCTTC,CSARQPTGAGGYTF,TRBD1,few,TRBJ1-2,TRBV20-1
TGCGCCAGCAGCTGGGGACAGGCGAGCGGCTACACCTTC,CASSWGQASGYTF,TRBD1,-,TRBJ1-2,TRBV5-1
TGCGCCAGCAGCCAAGCCCGCGGGGCGAGCTCTGGAAACACCATATATTTT,CASSQARGASSGNTIYF,-,-,TRBJ1-3,TRBV4-3
TGTGCCACCAGTGGGAGACAGGGGGTGAACACTGAAGCTTTCTTT,CATSGRQGVNTEAFF,TRBD1,-,TRBJ1-1,TRBV24-1
TGTGCCAACCCGCGACTAGCGGGATACAATGAGCAGTTCTTC,CANPRLAGYNEQFF,TRBD2,-,TRBJ2-1,TRBV27
TGCAGTGCTAGAGTTTTTATGGGTGCAACTAATGAAAAACTGTTTTTT,CSARVFMGATNEKLFF,-,-,TRBJ1-4,TRBV20-1
TGTGCCAGCAGTTACGGGGGGCCAGCACAGTATAATTCACCCCTCCACTTT,CASSYGGPAQYNSPLHF,-,few,TRBJ1-6,TRBV6-5
TGCGCCAGCAGCCAAGCCCCGGACAGAGGAAACACCATATATTTT,CASSQAPDRGNTIYF,-,many,TRBJ1-3,TRBV4-1
TGTGCCAGCAGCCCCCCATATTCACCCCTCCACTTT,CASSPPYSPLHF,-,many,TRBJ1-6,TRBV12-3/TRBV12-4
TGTGCCAGCAGCTTCTCTTGGTCCGGGGAGCTGTTTTTT,CASSFSWSGELFF,-,-,TRBJ2-2,TRBV5-5
TGTGCCAGCAGCCAAGGGAGCGGTTTGTTCGATACGCAGTATTTT,CASSQGSGLFDTQYF,-,many,TRBJ2-3,TRBV4-2
TGTGCCAGCAGCGCGTACAGGGTACCTAGCAATCAGCCCCAGCATTTT,CASSAYRVPSNQPQHF,-,many,TRBJ1-5,TRBV7-8
TGTGCCAGCAGCCTCCCCGCCGGGAGGGACACAGATACGCAGTATTTT,CASSLPAGRDTDTQYF,TRBD2,few,TRBJ2-3,TRBV6-9
TGCAGTGCTACGACAGGGCGCGAGCAGTACTTC,CSATTGREQYF,TRBD1,-,TRBJ2-7,TRBV20-1
TGTGCCAGCAGCCAAGGTAATTGGGCCTACAATGAGCAGTTCTTC,CASSQGNWAYNEQFF,-,-,TRBJ2-1,TRBV14